These T cell receptor beta chains were read from a single sample in a study of vaccination effects on CD4 cells after COVID-19. The method was immunoSEQ multiplex PCR; TCRdb's version includes in-frame clones alone and lacks a portion of them. Here the sample spans 35,000 to 40,000 clones, 70% to 80% being singletons. Antigen specificity for these receptors is unknown. Sequencing was performed on CD4+ T cells from PBMCs cultured with HCoV-NL63 spike peptides, taken before COVID-19 vaccination. The receptors stem from a human donor who had a prior SARS-CoV-2 infection. Both conserved end residues are part of each CDR3. A D gene is named only where the DNA matches it firmly. A row's size may be missing; if present it is once, few, many or a size class.

D gene	V gene	clone size	J gene	CDR3 DNA	CDR3 protein
.	TRBV4-3	.	TRBJ1-3	TGCGCCAGCAGCCAAGAAGTTGAGGTGCTCAACTCTGGAAACACCATATATTTT	CASSQEVEVLNSGNTIYF
.	TRBV19	.	TRBJ2-1	TGTGCCAGTAACCCAGGTGGACGGGGAAACAATGAGCAGTTCTTC	CASNPGGRGNNEQFF
.	TRBV4-3	.	TRBJ2-1	TGCGCCAGCAGCCCCCATGGGGGTGAGCAGTTCTTC	CASSPHGGEQFF
.	TRBV5-1	.	TRBJ2-2	TGCGCCAGCAGCTTGCGAAACGGTGAGCTGTTTTTT	CASSLRNGELFF
.	TRBV4-2	.	TRBJ2-1	TGTGCCAGCAGCCAAGCGTCTTGGGGCAGAAGCTCCTACAATGAGCAGTTCTTC	CASSQASWGRSSYNEQFF
TRBD1	TRBV4-1	.	TRBJ1-2	TGCGCCAGCAGCCAAGATGGCAGGGGGGAAGGCTATGGCTACACCTTC	CASSQDGRGEGYGYTF
.	TRBV6-5	.	TRBJ2-3	TGTGCCAGCAGTTATGTCGTGGGCACAGATACGCAGTATTTT	CASSYVVGTDTQYF
TRBD1	TRBV5-4	.	TRBJ2-6	TGTGCCAGCAGCCGTGAAGGGGGCCGAAGGTCTGGGGCCAACGTCCTGACTTTC	CASSREGGRRSGANVLTF
.	TRBV10-3	.	TRBJ1-2	TGTGCCATCAGTGAGTCTGAAGGGGGGAACTATGGCTACACCTTC	CAISESEGGNYGYTF
.	TRBV18	once	TRBJ2-6	TGTGCCAGCTCTTGGAGGGTAGGGACCTCGTCTGGGGCCAACGTCCTGACTTTC	CASSWRVGTSSGANVLTF
TRBD2	TRBV24-1	.	TRBJ2-3	TGTGCCACCAGTGATTGGGGTCAGCGGGAGAGTGTAGATACGCAGTATTTT	CATSDWGQRESVDTQYF
.	TRBV9	.	TRBJ1-6	TGTGCCAGCAGCGTAGACAGATATAATTCACCCCTCCACTTT	CASSVDRYNSPLHF